The TCR beta chain under discussion was sequenced for a study of T-cell memory formation after mild COVID-19. CDR3 length: 15 residues. Germline loops: CDR1 MGHRA, CDR2 YSYEKL. The J segment lost 7 bases and the V segment lost 4 bases, leaving 5 bases of the junction unmatched. TCR alpha and TCR beta cDNA libraries carrying sample barcodes and UMIs came from 5'RACE with constant-segment primers. In TCRdb, the 5' RACE reads were re-called with MiXCR into one record per CDR3 protein. The table has 200,000 to 250,000 distinct CDR3 sequences, roughly 9.4% seen once. The study's findings and limits: In second-wave clones peaking day 37, SARS-CoV-2 specificity remained unconfirmed.

Only one count was recorded for this clonotype. Its target is unknown. The chain carries TRBV4-1 and TRBJ2-1; 12 nucleotides match TRBD2. The receptor's source is a man between 18 and 35 years old who had mild COVID-19 (a few samples of this study predate the infection). Cell type and time point are not known. Material: PBMCs or a T cell subset sorted from them (not recorded which). CDR3 residues: CASSPLAGGRNEQFF. CDR3 bases: TGCGCCAGCAGCCCTCTAGCGGGAGGGCGGAATGAGCAGTTCTTC.